One and the same sample provided the 19 T cell receptor beta chains below, sequenced in a study of CD8+ T cells in alopecia areata. Isolated RNA was reverse transcribed into cDNA used as the sequencing template. The repertoire was sequenced with immunoSEQ multiplex PCR; TCRdb's copy has only in-frame clones and lacks some. The profile shows approximately 210,000 clones, around three fifths of them singletons. Treatment: oral pan-JAK inhibitor, 5-10 mg twice daily. The sample consisted of CD4+ T cells sorted from blood, taken at week 4, from a patient treated with tofacitinib. The receptors derive from a human donor with alopecia areata.

The chain has TRBV30 and TRBJ1-5, with D maybe TRBD1 (6 bases). Trimming shortened V by 6 bases and J by 7 bases, and 16 bases separated the two germline ends. This CDR3 has 13 amino acids. Germline loops: CDR1 GTSNPN, CDR2 SVGIG (reference sequence). CDR3 DNA sequence: TGTGCCTGTCAACAGGGATTCGGGCAGCCCCAGCATTTT. Translation: CACQQGFGQPQHF.

The chain links TRBV18 to TRBJ1-1; 7 positions match TRBD1. The CDR3 contains 15 residues. The germline CDR1 and CDR2 sequences are KGHSH and LQKENI. Trimming removed 0 bases from V and 8 bases from J; junction bases left unmatched: 9. The CDR3 sequence: CASSPPSQGGLEAFF. The CDR3 region has the DNA TGTGCCAGCTCACCACCTTCGCAGGGGGGACTGGAAGCTTTCTTT.

The chain uses TRBV5-6 and TRBJ2-7; TRBD1 might be the D (6 bases). The V end lost 1 base, the J end lost 3 bases, and 8 bases lay between the germline ends. CDR1 is SGHDT, CDR2 YYEEEE, per germline. The CDR3 is 13 residues long. The chain's CDR3 is CASSLIQGYEQYF. DNA for the CDR3: TGTGCCAGCAGCTTGATACAGGGCTACGAGCAGTACTTC.

The rearrangement uses TRBV9 and TRBJ1-1; TRBD1 might be the D (6 bases). Germline assignment: CDR1 SGDLS and CDR2 YYNGEE. There are 15 residues in the CDR3. The V gene lost 0 bases and the J gene lost 3 bases, with 12 bases spanning the gap. Written as DNA, the CDR3 is TGTGCCAGCAGCGTAGGAGGGGGAGCCCACACTGAAGCTTTCTTT. It specifies CASSVGGGAHTEAFF. The entire variable domain, with the rest obtained from reference TRBV9 and TRBJ1-1, is as follows: DSGVTQTPKHLITATGQRVTLRCSPRSGDLSVYWYQQSLDQGLQFLIQYYNGEERAKGNILERFSAQQFPDLHSELNLSSLELGDSALYFCASSVGGGAHTEAFFGQGTRLTVV.

This clone was observed once. The V call is TRBV2, the J call TRBJ2-3, with 7 bases that match TRBD2. The trim removed 6 bases at V and 2 bases at J, leaving 5 bases unmatched. The germline gives CDR1 SNHLY, CDR2 FYNNEI. There are 14 residues in the CDR3. The CDR3 sequence: CASSISGFTDTQYF. As DNA, the CDR3 is TGTGCCAGCAGCATTAGCGGGTTCACAGATACGCAGTATTTT. Full variable domain (missing parts from reference TRBV2 and TRBJ2-3): EPEVTQTPSHQVTQMGQEVILRCVPISNHLYFYWYRQILGQKVEFLVSFYNNEISEKSEIFDDQFSVERPDGSNFTLKIRSTKLEDSAMYFCASSISGFTDTQYFGPGTRLTVL.

The V call is TRBV6-6, the J call TRBJ1-1; maybe TRBD1 (5 bases). Between the trimmed V and J ends, which lost 9 bases and 3 bases, there was a span of 8 bases. Germline V CDR1 and CDR2: MNHNY, SVGAGI (reference sequence). The CDR3 loop spans 11 amino acids. CDR3 nucleotides: TGTGCCAGTTTCAGGGACACTGAAGCTTTCTTT. Translation gives CASFRDTEAFF.

The count of this clone is one. Here the CDR3 reads CAWGPGGYTF. In DNA form, the CDR3 reads TGTGCCTGGGGTCCGGGAGGCTACACCTTC. The chain is built from TRBV30 and TRBJ1-2; D call uncertain. The germline V gene encodes CDR1 GTSNPN and CDR2 SVGIG (reference sequence). The CDR3 runs to 10 residues. Between the trimmed V and J ends, which lost 5 bases and 8 bases, there was a span of 9 bases.

The chain joins TRBV29-1 to TRBJ2-2; 11 bases agree with TRBD2. Trimming took 7 bases from V and 7 from J; bases not matched to a gene: 14. Germline assignment: CDR1 SQVTM and CDR2 ANQGSEA. The CDR3 contains 16 residues. The CDR3 bases are TGCAGCGCCCGAAGGACTAGCGGGCAAGCCAGCGGGGAGCTGTTTTTT. This codes for CSARRTSGQASGELFF.

The V call is TRBV7-9, the J call TRBJ2-6; 10 bases agree with TRBD1. From germline, CDR1 is SEHNR and CDR2 FQNEAQ (reference sequence). Losses at the gene ends were 4 bases for V and 1 base for J; bases not matched to a gene: 4. The CDR3 totals 17 residues. The CDR3 region is CASSSRQGASGANVLTF. DNA of the CDR3: TGTGCCAGCAGCTCTAGACAGGGGGCGTCTGGGGCCAACGTCCTGACTTTC.

V and J are TRBV7-9 and TRBJ2-2; the match to TRBD1 covers 8 bases. The V and J ends lost 7 bases and 6 bases, in that order; junction bases with no gene match: 10. Per germline, CDR1 SEHNR and CDR2 FQNEAQ (reference sequence). There are 15 residues in the CDR3. The CDR3 protein is CASTLDRAGAGELFF. As DNA, the CDR3 is TGTGCCAGCACCTTGGACAGGGCTGGTGCCGGGGAGCTGTTTTTT.

This clone was picked up a small number of times. The chain employs TRBV29-1 and TRBJ2-1; D unclear. V lost 7 bases to trimming and J lost 3 bases, with 7 bases between them. The CDR3 totals 11 residues. Germline V gene data show CDR1 as SQVTM and CDR2 as ANQGSEA. In DNA form, the CDR3 reads TGCAGCGCCGGCCACTACAATGAGCAGTTCTTC. This sequence encodes CSAGHYNEQFF.

V and J are TRBV2 and TRBJ2-7; D tentatively reads TRBD1 or TRBD2 (7 bases each). From germline, CDR1 is SNHLY and CDR2 FYNNEI. The CDR3 consists of 14 residues. Between the trimmed V and J ends, which lost 5 bases and 1 base, there was a span of 12 bases. CDR3 loop: CASSSQGGSYEQYF. In nucleotides, the CDR3 is TGTGCCAGCAGTTCTCAGGGGGGGTCCTACGAGCAGTACTTC.

This clone was counted a few times. The rearrangement uses TRBV10-3 and TRBJ2-5; no clear D gene. V gave up 4 bases and J gave up 0 bases, with 6 bases separating them. CDR1 and CDR2 from the germline V gene are ENHRY and SYGVKD. This CDR3 has 13 residues. CDR3 sequence: CAISAEYQETQYF. The CDR3 nucleotides read TGTGCCATCAGTGCGGAGTACCAAGAGACCCAGTACTTC.

This chain connects TRBV30 to TRBJ1-1; tentative D call: TRBD1 (6 bases). The V end lost 3 bases, the J end lost 10 bases, and 24 bases lay between the germline ends. The CDR3 has 15 residues. Germline lookup yields CDR1 GTSNPN and CDR2 SVGIG (reference sequence). This CDR3 is CAWSESSGRGRRAFF. For the CDR3, the DNA is TGTGCCTGGAGCGAAAGTTCGGGCAGGGGTCGCAGAGCTTTCTTT.

In this sample, this clone turned up a few times. The chain carries TRBV18 and TRBJ1-2; 7 bases align to TRBD1. Germline CDR1 is KGHSH and CDR2 is LQKENI. The CDR3 consists of 16 residues. V lost 3 bases, J lost 5 bases, and 12 bases stayed unmatched. For the CDR3, the DNA is TGTGCCAGCTCACCCGCCGACAGGGCAGGACTTTATGGCTACACCTTC. Protein: CASSPADRAGLYGYTF.

V and J are TRBV2 and TRBJ2-7, with 9 nucleotides matching TRBD1. This CDR3 region has 11 residues. The germline V gene has CDR1 SNHLY and CDR2 FYNNEI. Trimming at V came to 6 bases and at J to 11 bases, leaving 5 bases not matched to a gene. The CDR3 spells CASSLGTGKYF. The DNA of the CDR3 is TGTGCCAGCAGCCTCGGGACAGGGAAGTACTTC.

The rearrangement joins TRBV5-6 to TRBJ2-1; 8 positions match TRBD2. Per the germline V gene, CDR1 is SGHDT and CDR2 is YYEEEE. This CDR3 has 17 residues. V was pared by 3 bases and J by 2 bases, with 10 bases of the junction left unmatched. The CDR3 is CASSWGPSGPTYNEQFF. For the CDR3, the DNA is TGTGCCAGCAGCTGGGGGCCTAGCGGGCCAACCTACAATGAGCAGTTCTTC. The full variable domain, completed using reference TRBV5-6 and TRBJ2-1, is DAGVTQSPTHLIKTRGQQVTLRCSPKSGHDTVSWYQQALGQGPQFIFQYYEEEERQRGNFPDRFSGHQFPNYSSELNVNALLLGDSALYLCASSWGPSGPTYNEQFFGPGTRLTVL.

The CDR3 is CSVEEFQNTEAFF. The CDR3 DNA is TGCAGCGTTGAGGAATTCCAGAACACTGAAGCTTTCTTT. The V call is TRBV29-1, the J call TRBJ1-1; D is unclear. Germline-derived CDR1 and CDR2 are SQVTM and ANQGSEA. V lost 3 bases and J 1 base, leaving 9 bases between the germline ends. The CDR3 length is 13 residues.

This clone occurred once. CDR3 region: CASSSLRDEQFF. In DNA form, the CDR3 reads TGTGCCAGCAGCTCCTTACGGGATGAGCAGTTCTTC. The rearrangement joins TRBV2 to TRBJ2-1, with unresolved D. Germline CDR1 reads SNHLY; CDR2 reads FYNNEI. The V end lost 6 bases, the J end lost 8 bases, and 11 bases lay between the germline ends. CDR3 length equals 12 residues.